Given below is one TCR beta chain in context. Ten or more counts support this clonotype. This receptor's antigen is unknown. One base away there is no much larger clone; base qualities are not given. cDNA was synthesized by template-switch 5'RACE using a primer with a 10-nucleotide random unique molecular identifier that tagged each TCR transcript. Each sequencing run produced over 180 million TCR-beta sequences covering 15-18 subjects. Total RNA was extracted with the RNeasy kit. Using the KAPA Real-time Library Amplification kit, TCR-beta VDJ regions were amplified with primers for the TCR constant region and the 5'RACE anchor. Sample indexes and Illumina adaptors were added in a first PCR, after which library yield was increased in a second PCR. The roughly 650 bp TCR product was size-selected on a 2% E-gel SizeSelection system after Ampure bead purification. Library quality was checked on a Bioanalyzer, concentration was measured with Qubit, and libraries were quantified with the Kapa Library Quantification kit before pooling. An Illumina HiSeq 2500 sequenced the libraries paired-end 2 x 150 bp. To increase sequence diversity, roughly 24-31% phiX was spiked into each library pool. Regarding the original processing steps: Quality-filtered reads were processed with the UMI-based MiGEC pipeline, which removed over 75% of raw TCR sequences during error correction. VDJ genes were aligned to IMGT germline references, and clonotypes were defined by unique CDR3 amino acid sequence plus V-J genes. Clonal expansion, Shannon diversity and CDR3 relatedness were evaluated with VDJtools (CalcPairwiseDistances, ClusterSamples), while phylogenetic trees were built in CLCbio workbench. Clones with at least 8 unique UMIs were defined as expanded, with this threshold being based on coefficient-of-variation modelling across technical triplicates. In TCRdb, the public reads were trimmed at Q25 with fastp and aligned with MiXCR, with productive beta chains retained. A single entry per CDR3 protein holds the most common genes and DNA from its merged rows. These V and J calls are TCRdb output, not the study's own analysis. The sample records tens of thousands of distinct CDR3 sequences, 10% of which are singletons. Together, the top ten hold around 21% of the sample.

The sample originates from a study of neurological immune-mediated disorders (dated 2019 in TCRdb). Study-level background: Peripheral blood TCR-beta repertoires from patients with HTLV-I-associated myelopathy (HAM/TSP), patients with multiple sclerosis, and healthy controls were compared in the study using UMI-based sequencing. The 100 to 110 TCR-beta libraries covered PBMC samples along with longitudinal samples, technical triplicates, and paired sorted CD4+ and CD8+ T-cell subsets. The cohort was made up of about 65 subjects, consisting of some 14 HAM/TSP patients, 35 or so multiple sclerosis patients and about 20 healthy controls.

For the unsorted PBMC libraries, 2 million PBMCs were stored in RNAlater at -80 degrees C until RNA extraction and were used to generate the libraries. Peripheral blood was subjected to Ficoll-Hypaque density gradient centrifugation to isolate PBMCs, which were then cryopreserved in liquid nitrogen. Overall study outcomes, separate from this receptor: TCR clonal expansion was highest in HAM/TSP patients and lowest in MS patients, with MS patients falling below even healthy controls. No identical CDR3 amino acid sequences were shared among expanded clones across subjects, suggesting private TCR-beta repertoires in all groups.

Sequencing was carried out using PBMCs. This receptor was identified in a woman in her thirties or forties with HTLV-1-associated myelopathy (HAM/TSP).

The nucleotide sequence is TGTGCCAGCAGCCCACGACAGAAATACAATGAGCAGTTCTTC. The resulting protein is CASSPRQKYNEQFF. The rearrangement joined TRBV3-1 to TRBJ2-1, with a weak D call of TRBD1 (5 bases match). The CDR3 contains 14 residues, cysteine and phenylalanine counted. CDR3 DNA only is kept here, 42 bases in frame from base 1. Trimming costs V 4 bases and J 4 bases, and their ends lie 11 bases apart. The germline V gene (reference sequence) yields LGHDT for CDR1 and YNNKEL for CDR2.